This TCR beta chain appears in the sequencing data of a study of blood T cell repertoires in COVID-19. Across the study: Material from acute and convalescent COVID-19 was sourced from the United States, Italy and Spain. T cells, B-cell-depleted T cells, or PBMCs provided the cDNA or gDNA that served as material.

Authors' analysis steps: Amplification with reference gene primers provided the estimates of nucleated cell counts. Repertoires were generated with immunoSEQ multiplex PCR, while TCRdb's copy carries only in-frame clones and drops some. The V and J calls and clone size were taken over from that table, and D and trimming were inferred from the DNA. There are under 150,000 clones in the sample; about 86% occur only once, and 3.5% to 5.5% lies in the top ten. Germline CDR1 and CDR2: DFQATT and SNEGSKA (reference sequence). V dropped 3 bases and J dropped 7; count of bases not matched to a gene: 4. CDR3 length: 13 residues.

The rearrangement uses TRBV20-1 and TRBJ2-7, with 12 bases identical to TRBD2. The sequence was obtained from a woman in her thirties or forties with acute or convalescent COVID-19. The specimen was peripheral blood. In DNA form, the CDR3 reads TGCAGTGCTAGTCCGGGACTAGCGGGTGAGCAGTACTTC. This encodes CSASPGLAGEQYF.